These 20 T cell receptor beta chains originate from one sample sequenced in a study of neurological immune-mediated disorders. TCRdb re-analysed the 5' RACE reads in MiXCR, keeping a single row per CDR3 protein. The sample lists under 35,000 distinct CDR3 sequences, approximately 1.4% occurring once. The sample comprised PBMCs. The receptors derive from a woman aged 30 to 39 with multiple sclerosis.

This clonotype was recorded at least ten times. The genes are TRBV7-2 and TRBJ1-6; TRBD1 agrees at 7 bases. The V gene's germline CDR1 is SGHTA and CDR2 FQGNSA. This CDR3 has 14 amino acids. The trim removed 5 bases at V and 7 bases at J, leaving 5 bases unmatched. This CDR3 reads CASSGTATNSPLHF. DNA of the CDR3: TGTGCCAGCAGCGGGACAGCCACCAATTCACCCCTCCACTTT.

In DNA, the CDR3 is TGTGCCAGCAGCTTTAGCCAGGCGCCCAATCAGCCCCAGCATTTT. Its protein product is CASSFSQAPNQPQHF. This chain connects TRBV7-2 to TRBJ1-5, with unresolved D. Trimming shortened V by 3 bases and J by 3 bases, and 12 bases separated the two germline ends. The CDR3 covers 15 residues. CDR1 and CDR2 (germline): SGHTA, FQGNSA.

In this sample, this clonotype turned up many times. This chain links TRBV20-1 with TRBJ1-3, with 7 nucleotides matching TRBD1. This CDR3 contains 15 residues. The V gene end was trimmed by 3 bases and the J gene end by 1 base; junction bases not matched to a gene: 6. The germline V gene encodes CDR1 DFQATT and CDR2 SNEGSKA (reference sequence). In DNA form, the CDR3 reads TGCAGTGCTAGGACAGGGACGAGTTCTGGAAACACCATATATTTT. This gives the protein CSARTGTSSGNTIYF.

This clonotype was picked up a small number of times. The CDR3 here is CASSQDPLRQGLGEKLFF. The CDR3 nucleotides are TGCGCCAGCAGCCAAGATCCCCTCCGACAGGGATTAGGTGAAAAACTGTTTTTT. The chain links TRBV4-3 to TRBJ1-4, with 7 bases identical to TRBD1. With V trimmed by 0 bases and J by 7 bases, 14 bases remained unmatched. The CDR3 is 18 amino acids. The germline gives CDR1 LGHNA, CDR2 YSLEER.

This clonotype was detected ten times or more. J is TRBJ2-7 and V is TRBV20-1; D gene unclear. CDR3 length: 14 amino acids. The germline V gene has CDR1 DFQATT and CDR2 SNEGSKA (reference sequence). Trimming cost V 7 bases and J 2 bases, with 18 bases left between them. CDR3 nucleotides: TGCAGTGTTGAAGGGATTATGGGTACCTACGAGCAGTACTTC. This sequence encodes CSVEGIMGTYEQYF.

A word on this clonotype: A much larger clone lies one base from this, so it may be a read error. The V gene is TRBV7-6, the J gene TRBJ1-5, with D perhaps TRBD1 (6 bases). CDR1 and CDR2 from the germline V gene are SGHVS and FNYEAQ. The length of the CDR3 is 15 residues. The CDR3 DNA is TGTGTCAGCAGCTTAGCAGCTGGGACAAGTCAGCCCCAGCATTTT. Translating gives CVSSLAAGTSQPQHF.

The rearrangement joins TRBV5-1 to TRBJ1-2; D is ambiguous. The ends were cut back, 4 bases at V and 12 bases at J, with 19 bases in the middle. The germline gives CDR1 SGHRS, CDR2 YFSETQ. CDR3 length: 13 amino acids. The CDR3 DNA reads TGCGCCAGCAGCGGATCCGGGATAGGCTTTAACACCTTC. Its protein is CASSGSGIGFNTF.

This clonotype has a count of ten or more. The J gene is TRBJ2-1, the V gene TRBV24-1; 8 bases align to TRBD2. The CDR3 loop spans 15 amino acids. V lost 4 bases, J lost 4 bases, and 5 bases stayed unmatched. Germline-derived CDR1 and CDR2 are KGHDR and SFDVKD. The CDR3 region has the DNA TGTGCCACCAGTGAGGAGCTAGCGGGTTACAATGAGCAGTTCTTC. Its protein is CATSEELAGYNEQFF.

The table lists this clonotype with many counts. The chain carries TRBV20-1 and TRBJ1-1; D is undetermined. This CDR3 comprises 14 residues. Per the germline V gene, CDR1 is DFQATT and CDR2 is SNEGSKA (reference sequence). The V end lost 8 bases, the J end lost 1 base, and 17 bases lay between the germline ends. The CDR3 DNA reads TGCAGTCTGTCCCGGGAGTTGAGGAACACTGAAGCTTTCTTT. Translated: CSLSRELRNTEAFF.

This clonotype was counted at least ten times. The V call is TRBV11-2, the J call TRBJ1-1, with TRBD1 as a possible D gene (6 bases). CDR3 length: 15 amino acids. Germline V gene data show CDR1 as SGHAT and CDR2 as FQNNGV. Trimming took 6 bases from V and 8 from J, leaving 22 bases between them. DNA for the CDR3: TGTGCCAGCAGGGTCCCGATCACCTCCACAGGGGAAGCTTTCTTT. It specifies CASRVPITSTGEAFF.

Many counts were recorded for this clonotype. J is TRBJ2-3 and V is TRBV29-1; TRBD1 aligns across 9 bases. The CDR3 has 14 amino acids. The germline V gene has CDR1 SQVTM and CDR2 ANQGSEA. With V trimmed by 6 bases and J by 4 bases, 8 bases remained unmatched. This CDR3 reads CSVGDRGSADTQYF. CDR3 bases: TGCAGCGTCGGAGACAGGGGGTCCGCAGATACGCAGTATTTT.

The table lists this clonotype with many counts. V usage is TRBV7-2 and J usage is TRBJ1-1; D is unclear. Per the germline V gene, CDR1 is SGHTA and CDR2 is FQGNSA. This CDR3 contains 13 residues. V lost 4 bases to trimming and J lost 1 base, with 7 bases between them. The CDR3, as DNA: TGTGCCAGCAGCTCAACTACGAACACTGAAGCTTTCTTT. It encodes CASSSTTNTEAFF.

This clonotype has ten or more counts. V and J are TRBV29-1 and TRBJ1-2; D is unclear. Germline assignment: CDR1 SQVTM and CDR2 ANQGSEA. Trimming took off 0 bases at V and 4 bases at J, with 6 bases between the two ends. There are 12 residues in the CDR3. The CDR3 region has the DNA TGCAGCGTTGAAGATCGCCGCTATGGCTACACCTTC. Its protein product is CSVEDRRYGYTF.

There are many counts of this clonotype. V and J are TRBV20-1 and TRBJ1-2, with 8 positions matching TRBD1. V was pared by 1 base and J by 5 bases, with 9 bases of the junction left unmatched. The CDR3 sequence is 15 residues long. Germline V gene sequence: CDR1 DFQATT, CDR2 SNEGSKA (reference sequence). The CDR3 coding sequence is TGCAGTGCTAGAGCCCCGGACAGGGCAGGGTATGGCTACACCTTC. Translated, it gives CSARAPDRAGYGYTF.

In its sample, this clonotype was seen many times. J is TRBJ2-5 and V is TRBV9; D is possibly TRBD2 (5 bases). Per the germline V gene, CDR1 is SGDLS and CDR2 is YYNGEE. The ends were cut back, 0 bases at V and 3 bases at J, with 12 bases in the middle. The CDR3 consists of 15 residues. CDR3 in amino acids: CASSVDQVGEETQYF. The CDR3 nucleotides read TGTGCCAGCAGCGTAGATCAGGTCGGGGAAGAGACCCAGTACTTC.

This clonotype has a count of ten or more. The rearrangement joins TRBV11-2 to TRBJ2-7; 10 bases match TRBD1. V lost 5 bases, J lost 3 bases, and 7 bases stayed unmatched. This CDR3 comprises 15 residues. CDR1 SGHAT and CDR2 FQNNGV come from the germline V gene. In DNA, the CDR3 is TGTGCCAGCAGCGCCTCGGACAGGGGGAACTACGAGCAGTACTTC. Protein: CASSASDRGNYEQYF.

This clonotype was seen repeatedly, ten times or more. V usage is TRBV9 and J usage is TRBJ2-2, with a tentative D call TRBD1 (5 bases). This CDR3 is built from 14 residues. Germline-derived CDR1 and CDR2 are SGDLS and YYNGEE. Trimming stripped 0 bases from V and 6 bases from J, with 9 bases between. Written as DNA, the CDR3 is TGTGCCAGCAGCGTAGGGGGCCCCGCCGGGGAGCTGTTTTTT. Amino acids: CASSVGGPAGELFF.

The chain couples TRBV10-1 to TRBJ1-5; 8 bases fit TRBD1. CDR1 and CDR2 from the germline V gene are WNHNN and SYGVQD (reference sequence). J gave up 2 bases and V 6 bases, and 6 bases lay outside the gene matches. The CDR3 is 15 residues long. Written as DNA, the CDR3 is TGCGCCAGCAGGGTCGGACAGGGAGGCAATCAGCCCCAGCATTTT. Its protein product is CASRVGQGGNQPQHF.

At least ten counts were recorded for this clonotype. This sequence joins TRBV7-8 and TRBJ2-3; TRBD2 aligns across 14 bases. The CDR3 has 15 residues. V was pared by 8 bases and J by 4 bases, with 5 bases of the junction left unmatched. Germline V gene sequence: CDR1 SGHVS, CDR2 FQNEAQ. The DNA of the CDR3 is TGTGCCAGCCGTGGGACTAGCGGGGGAGCAGATACGCAGTATTTT. Amino acids: CASRGTSGGADTQYF.

This clonotype was recorded many times. This chain connects TRBV29-1 to TRBJ2-3; the D gene is possibly TRBD1 (5 bases). Trimming removed 6 bases at V and 2 bases at J, with 6 bases between. CDR1 is SQVTM, CDR2 ANQGSEA, per germline. CDR3 length equals 11 residues. CDR3: CSVGLTDTQYF. In DNA form, the CDR3 reads TGCAGCGTGGGGCTCACAGATACGCAGTATTTT.